The rows below give T cell receptor beta chains drawn from one sample of a study of radiotherapy plus CTLA-4 blockade in lung cancer. Libraries were prepared by immunoSEQ multiplex PCR; TCRdb keeps only in-frame clonotypes and omits some of them. This sample carries around 100,000 clones, more than 65% of them seen once, and the ten largest clones take 3% to 4%. The source material was peripheral blood, sampled from a patient treated with radiotherapy plus ipilimumab. The source of these receptors is a human donor with non-small cell lung cancer that progressed on radiotherapy plus ipilimumab. Some clones in this sample may be carry-over from other donors' samples. The CDR3 runs from the conserved cysteine through the conserved F or W. Each record gives: J gene, V gene, clone size, D gene, CDR3 protein, CDR3 DNA. The D gene is left open where the match is weak. The size of a clone is reported for some rows only, either as once, few or many, or as a class for expanded clones.

TRBJ2-3 TRBV29-1 - TRBD2 CSVGSGGASGTQYF TGCAGCGTTGGTAGCGGGGGGGCGTCGGGTACGCAGTATTTT
TRBJ1-2 TRBV19 - - CASSASTGSAQRYTF TGTGCCAGTAGTGCATCCACAGGGTCAGCACAGCGCTACACCTTC
TRBJ1-2 TRBV28 - TRBD1 CASSWGTGVYGYTF TGTGCCAGCAGTTGGGGGACAGGGGTATACGGCTACACCTTC
TRBJ1-2 TRBV7-9 once - CASSPRSSAGYTF TGTGCCAGCAGCCCCCGATCCTCGGCTGGCTACACCTTC
TRBJ2-7 TRBV15 once - CATSRQGHYEQYF TGTGCCACCAGCAGACAGGGCCACTACGAGCAGTACTTC
TRBJ1-2 TRBV7-7 - TRBD1 CASSFTGQGLNYGYTF TGTGCTAGCAGCTTTACGGGACAGGGGCTCAACTATGGCTACACCTTC
TRBJ2-7 TRBV28 - - CASSPTGREQYF TGTGCCAGCAGCCCTACAGGGCGCGAGCAGTACTTC
TRBJ1-2 TRBV4-3 - - CASSQVTLLGGGGYTF TGCGCCAGCAGCCAAGTAACCCTCCTGGGGGGTGGAGGCTACACCTTC
TRBJ2-2 TRBV11-2 once TRBD2 CASSLDLGLAASGELFF TGTGCCAGCAGCTTAGATCTAGGACTAGCGGCATCCGGGGAGCTGTTTTTT
TRBJ2-3 TRBV5-6 - - CASSTMWGPDTQYF TGTGCCAGCAGCACTATGTGGGGTCCAGATACGCAGTATTTT
TRBJ2-7 TRBV28 - TRBD2 CASSFLAGSYEQYF TGTGCCAGCAGTTTCCTAGCGGGTTCTTACGAGCAGTACTTC
TRBJ2-3 TRBV6-5 - TRBD2 CASSYTSGGTDTQYF TGTGCCAGCAGCTATACTAGCGGGGGCACAGATACGCAGTATTTT
TRBJ1-5 TRBV19 few - CASTPGGGDQPQHF TGTGCCAGTACCCCCGGTGGGGGCGATCAGCCCCAGCATTTT
TRBJ1-2 TRBV7-9 - - CASSETMFYGYTF TGTGCCAGCAGCGAGACCATGTTCTATGGCTACACCTTC
TRBJ1-1 TRBV25-1 few TRBD1 CASSAYRGTDTEAFF TGTGCCAGCAGTGCCTACAGGGGTACGGACACTGAAGCTTTCTTT
TRBJ1-4 TRBV6-5 - - CASRRGVGEKLFF TGTGCCAGCAGACGGGGTGTGGGCGAAAAACTGTTTTTT
TRBJ2-7 TRBV7-3 - TRBD1 CASARAPGQIYEQYF TGTGCCAGCGCCAGGGCTCCGGGACAGATATACGAGCAGTACTTC
TRBJ1-2 TRBV7-2 few TRBD1 CASSLARDRASRPYF TGTGCCAGCAGCTTAGCCCGGGACAGGGCATCGCGTCCTTACTTC
TRBJ2-1 TRBV5-1 - TRBD2 CASSLGPARSGGRDEQFF TGCGCCAGCAGCTTGGGGCCCGCGCGTAGCGGGGGGCGTGATGAGCAGTTCTTC
TRBJ1-1 TRBV5-1 - - CASRLGGVGSEAFF TGCGCCAGCAGACTGGGTGGGGTCGGGTCTGAAGCTTTCTTT
TRBJ2-7 TRBV4-2 - - CASSQGRGNAYEQYF TGTGCCAGCAGCCAAGGGCGGGGAAACGCATACGAGCAGTACTTC
TRBJ2-1 TRBV16 - - CASSQSNPGEQFF TGTGCCAGCAGCCAATCTAACCCGGGTGAGCAGTTCTTC
TRBJ1-6 TRBV10-3 few TRBD1 CAISEIITTGGDSPLHF TGTGCCATCAGTGAAATAATAACCACAGGGGGAGATTCACCCCTCCACTTT
TRBJ2-1 TRBV2 - - CASRGEGGSYNEQFF TGTGCCAGCAGAGGCGAGGGGGGCTCCTACAATGAGCAGTTCTTC
TRBJ2-6 TRBV4-2 - TRBD1 CASSQGDSFSGANVLTF TGTGCCAGCAGCCAAGGGGACAGCTTCTCTGGGGCCAACGTCCTGACTTTC
TRBJ2-3 TRBV11-1 - TRBD2 CASSFLGGGDTQYF TGTGCCAGCAGCTTTTTGGGGGGGGGAGATACGCAGTATTTT
TRBJ2-2 TRBV5-4 - TRBD1 CASSLGTGGNTGELFF TGTGCCAGCAGCTTGGGTACAGGGGGAAACACCGGGGAGCTGTTTTTT
TRBJ2-7 TRBV28 - TRBD1 CASSEGTGTYEQYF TGTGCCAGCAGTGAAGGGACAGGAACCTACGAGCAGTACTTC
TRBJ2-7 TRBV6-5 once TRBD1 CASSRGTGMWYEQYF TGTGCCAGCAGTAGGGGGACAGGGATGTGGTACGAGCAGTACTTC
TRBJ1-3 TRBV6-7 once - CASSSGGGRSPRGNTIYF TGTGCCAGCAGCTCCGGCGGCGGCAGGTCACCTAGGGGAAACACCATATATTTT
TRBJ1-4 TRBV27 - - CASRPNNYEKLFF TGTGCCAGCAGACCGAACAATTATGAAAAACTGTTTTTT
TRBJ2-5 TRBV5-4 - TRBD2 CASSYSRASGGPGHQETQYF TGTGCCAGCAGCTACAGTCGGGCTAGCGGGGGCCCGGGGCACCAAGAGACCCAGTACTTC
TRBJ1-5 TRBV10-3 - - CAISEGGTDQPQHF TGTGCCATCAGTGAAGGAGGGACCGATCAGCCCCAGCATTTT
TRBJ2-5 TRBV5-1 - TRBD1 CASSTGATGGETQYF TGCGCCAGCAGCACCGGAGCAACAGGGGGAGAGACCCAGTACTTC
TRBJ2-5 TRBV27 - TRBD2 CASRGLAGPWKQETQYF TGTGCCAGCAGAGGACTAGCGGGCCCTTGGAAACAAGAGACCCAGTACTTC
TRBJ2-3 TRBV5-1 - - CASSLGGRRTDTQYF TGCGCCAGCAGCTTGGGGGGGAGGCGGACAGATACGCAGTATTTT
TRBJ2-3 TRBV25-1 few - CASSELGVESDTQYF TGTGCCAGCAGTGAATTAGGGGTGGAGTCGGATACGCAGTATTTT
TRBJ1-4 TRBV9 once TRBD1 CASSEGTGTVHEKLFF TGTGCCAGCAGCGAAGGGACAGGGACGGTTCATGAAAAACTGTTTTTT
TRBJ2-7 TRBV18 - - CASSPTDVSYEQYF TGTGCCAGCTCCCCGACGGATGTGTCCTACGAGCAGTACTTC
TRBJ1-1 TRBV7-2 medium-sized - CASNKQMNTEAFF TGTGCCAGCAACAAACAGATGAACACTGAAGCTTTCTTT
TRBJ1-2 TRBV4-1 - - CASSQGVQGLYGYTF TGCGCCAGCAGCCAAGGGGTACAGGGTCTCTATGGCTACACCTTC
TRBJ2-4 TRBV5-1 once - CASSLRIRDIQYF TGCGCCAGCAGCCTCAGGATCCGAGACATTCAGTACTTC
TRBJ2-1 TRBV7-8 - - CASSTQLPEQRTFF TGTGCCAGCAGCACCCAACTACCTGAGCAGCGGACGTTCTTC
TRBJ2-5 TRBV5-1 - - CASSSRGETQYF TGCGCCAGCAGCTCCAGGGGAGAGACCCAGTACTTC
TRBJ1-1 TRBV7-3 - - CASSLSSGGYTEAFF TGTGCCAGCAGCTTAAGTTCGGGGGGTTACACTGAAGCTTTCTTT
TRBJ2-3 TRBV7-2 - - CASSPSPTTDTQYF TGTGCCAGCAGCCCATCTCCCACGACGGATACGCAGTATTTT
TRBJ2-1 TRBV11-3 - TRBD2 CASSAPGLAGSGEQFF TGTGCCAGCAGCGCCCCGGGACTAGCGGGGTCCGGTGAGCAGTTCTTC
TRBJ1-1 TRBV6-5 - - CASSSHRVGNTEAFF TGTGCCAGCAGTTCACACAGGGTTGGGAACACTGAAGCTTTCTTT
TRBJ1-5 TRBV28 - - CASSATSGPTVPNQPQHF TGTGCCAGCAGTGCCACATCAGGGCCGACGGTCCCCAATCAGCCCCAGCATTTT